The 21 T cell receptor beta chains reported below all come from one sample, sequenced in a study of T-cell memory formation after mild COVID-19. TCRdb used MiXCR to reprocess the 5' RACE reads, holding one entry per CDR3 protein. The sample has about 470,000 distinct CDR3 sequences, around 25% seen once. Input material: PBMCs or a T cell subset sorted from them (not recorded which). All receptors come from an adult woman who had mild COVID-19 (a few samples of this study predate the infection). Cell type and time point are not known.

The chain links TRBV4-3 to TRBJ2-3; D might be TRBD1 (5 bases). The V and J ends lost 0 bases and 3 bases respectively, with 19 bases between them. CDR1 LGHNA and CDR2 YSLEER come from the germline V gene. The CDR3 loop spans 18 amino acids. For the CDR3, the DNA is TGCGCCAGCAGCCAAGAGAGTGGTCAGCTAAAGGGGACAGATACGCAGTATTTT. It yields the protein CASSQESGQLKGTDTQYF.

The V and J genes are TRBV2 and TRBJ2-1; the match to TRBD2 covers 7 bases. The CDR3 has 16 amino acids. Looked up from germline, CDR1 is SNHLY and CDR2 is FYNNEI. V trimming: 3 bases; J trimming: 6 bases; junction bases outside the gene matches: 11. In DNA, the CDR3 is TGTGCCAGCAGTGACTTGGGCGGGGGTCTGGTCAATGAGCAGTTCTTC. Translated: CASSDLGGGLVNEQFF. Looking up the rest from reference TRBV2 and TRBJ2-1 gives the full variable domain: EPEVTQTPSHQVTQMGQEVILRCVPISNHLYFYWYRQILGQKVEFLVSFYNNEISEKSEIFDDQFSVERPDGSNFTLKIRSTKLEDSAMYFCASSDLGGGLVNEQFFGPGTRLTVL.

The chain combines TRBV6-2 or TRBV6-3 with TRBJ2-2; perhaps TRBD1 as D (5 bases). CDR3 size: 15 residues. V was clipped by 6 bases and J by 5 bases, with 16 bases between them. CDR1 is MNHEY and CDR2 is SVGEGT in the germline V gene. The CDR3 DNA follows: TGTGCCAGCAGCCTCGACAGCCTTGAAACCGGGGAGCTGTTTTTT. Residues: CASSLDSLETGELFF.

This clonotype was recorded many times. The chain links TRBV12-3 or TRBV12-4 to TRBJ2-4; D ambiguous. V lost 1 base, J lost 8 bases, and 3 bases lay in between. The CDR3 covers 11 residues. The DNA of the CDR3 is TGTGCCAGCAGTTTAGGCGACATTCAGTACTTC. Protein product: CASSLGDIQYF.

Concerning this clonotype: Its ends do not fully match the called genes, so a read error is possible. The chain employs TRBV12-3 or TRBV12-4 and TRBJ1-5; D possibly corresponds to TRBD1 (5 bases). This CDR3 region has 15 residues. CDR3 DNA: TGTGCCAGCACTATAACCGGGGCCCGGAATCGGCCCCAGCATTTT. This sequence encodes CASTITGARNRPQHF.

This clonotype has only a few counts. This chain uses TRBV11-2 with TRBJ2-7; 10 bases are shared with TRBD2. The J segment lost 5 bases and the V segment lost 1 base, leaving 11 bases of the junction unmatched. The CDR3 spans 17 residues. In germline, CDR1 is SGHAT, CDR2 FQNNGV. This chain's CDR3 is CASSLGVRTLAGDEQYF. CDR3 bases: TGTGCCAGCAGCTTAGGGGTCCGTACTCTAGCGGGAGACGAGCAGTACTTC.

The gene calls are TRBV19 and TRBJ2-1, with 8 bases that match TRBD2. The germline CDR1 and CDR2 sequences are LNHDA and SQIVND (reference sequence). Trimming at V came to 1 base and at J to 9 bases, leaving 2 bases not matched to a gene. The CDR3 runs to 13 residues. The chain's CDR3 is CASSIAGGIEQFF. In DNA form, the CDR3 reads TGTGCCAGTAGTATAGCGGGGGGGATTGAGCAGTTCTTC.

This clonotype was seen a handful of times. This chain joins TRBV19 and TRBJ2-7; 7 bases map to TRBD1. CDR1 and CDR2 from the germline V gene are LNHDA and SQIVND (reference sequence). The CDR3 has 14 amino acids. V shed 9 bases, J shed 2 bases, and the junction held 10 bases outside the gene matches. CDR3 nucleotides: TGTGCCAGCTCTCACCCGGGACAGACCTACGAGCAGTACTTC. It encodes CASSHPGQTYEQYF. The complete variable domain, with remaining parts taken from reference TRBV19 and TRBJ2-7, reads DGGITQSPKYLFRKEGQNVTLSCEQNLNHDAMYWYRQDPGQGLRLIYYSQIVNDFQKGDIAEGYSVSREKKESFPLTVTSAQKNPTAFYLCASSHPGQTYEQYFGPGTRLTVT.

The chain joins TRBV12-3 or TRBV12-4 to TRBJ2-7, with D perhaps TRBD1 (6 bases). This CDR3 region has 14 residues. Trimming took off 6 bases at V and 2 bases at J, with 14 bases between the two ends. The CDR3 loop is CASRYRVGPYEQYF. CDR3 nucleotide sequence: TGTGCCAGCAGGTACAGGGTAGGTCCCTACGAGCAGTACTTC.

This clonotype has just a few counts. This sequence joins TRBV4-1 and TRBJ1-2; tentatively, D is TRBD1 (6 bases). This CDR3 is 14 amino acids long. CDR1 is MGHRA and CDR2 is YSYEKL in the germline V gene. Trimming cost V 6 bases and J 4 bases, with 15 bases left between them. CDR3 amino acids: CASSPTGAAYGYTF. The DNA of the CDR3 is TGCGCCAGCAGTCCGACAGGCGCGGCCTATGGCTACACCTTC.

The chain has TRBV6-5 and TRBJ1-2; D is unresolved. Deletions cut 0 bases from V and 9 bases from J, with 14 bases between. CDR1 is MNHEY, CDR2 SVGAGI, per germline. This CDR3 has 14 amino acids. In DNA form, the CDR3 reads TGTGCCAGCAGTTACTCGCGACATCCGAACAGCTACACCTTC. Translating gives CASSYSRHPNSYTF.

This clonotype was found a few times. The J gene is TRBJ2-3, the V gene TRBV5-1, with 10 bases identical to TRBD2. The CDR3 extends over 14 amino acids. Germline V CDR1 and CDR2: SGHRS, YFSETQ. V was pared by 4 bases and J by 6 bases, with 5 bases of the junction left unmatched. The CDR3 reads CASSGRTSGDTQYF. As DNA, the CDR3 is TGCGCCAGCAGCGGGAGGACTAGCGGCGATACGCAGTATTTT.

The table lists this clonotype with a few counts. This chain uses TRBV7-2 with TRBJ2-1, with 9 bases aligning to TRBD1. V was clipped by 5 bases and J by 6 bases; unmatched bases: 11. The CDR3 covers 16 residues. Germline V gene sequence: CDR1 SGHTA, CDR2 FQGNSA. Here the CDR3 DNA reads TGTGCCAGCAGCGGAGGCCCCCTGACAGGGGGCAATGAGCAGTTCTTC. Protein product: CASSGGPLTGGNEQFF.

The chain joins TRBV5-5 to TRBJ2-1; 7 bases agree with TRBD2. The trim removed 0 bases at V and 4 bases at J, leaving 7 bases unmatched. CDR1 SGHKS and CDR2 YYEKEE come from the germline V gene (reference sequence). The CDR3 spans 16 residues. The CDR3 coding sequence is TGTGCCAGCAGCTTGGAGCGGGGCCGCCCGTACAATGAGCAGTTCTTC. Protein: CASSLERGRPYNEQFF.

V and J are TRBV6-1 and TRBJ1-5, with D maybe TRBD1 (5 bases). V dropped 1 base and J dropped 9 bases, with 16 bases sitting between them. CDR1 MNHNS and CDR2 SASEGT come from the germline V gene. This CDR3 contains 15 residues. CDR3 sequence (DNA): TGTGCCAGCAGTGAAGGGTTCAATATTAGGGGGCCCCAGCATTTT. Translated, it gives CASSEGFNIRGPQHF.

The V call is TRBV20-1, the J call TRBJ1-6; a possible D gene is TRBD1 (5 bases). This CDR3 is built from 14 residues. Between the trimmed V and J ends, which lost 0 bases and 8 bases, there was a span of 11 bases. From germline, CDR1 is DFQATT and CDR2 SNEGSKA (reference sequence). The DNA for the CDR3 is TGCAGTGCTAGAGAACGGGGGGGAGATTCACCCCTCCACTTT. Translating gives CSARERGGDSPLHF.

The rearrangement joins TRBV7-3 to TRBJ2-7; TRBD1 aligns across 7 bases. V shed 5 bases, J shed 0 bases, and the junction held 7 bases outside the gene matches. The CDR3 is 15 residues long. Germline V gene lookup returns CDR1 SGHTA and CDR2 FQGTGA. CDR3 sequence (DNA): TGTGCCAGCAGCCACGTCGACAGGGTCTCCTACGAGCAGTACTTC. As protein: CASSHVDRVSYEQYF.

This chain uses TRBV11-1 with TRBJ1-1; the D gene is possibly TRBD1 (5 bases). Germline CDR1 reads SGHAT; CDR2 reads FQDESV (reference sequence). Trimming removed 5 bases at V and 10 bases at J, with 20 bases between. The CDR3 sequence is 14 residues long. The CDR3 DNA reads TGTGCCAGCAGCCTCGGTACAGGAGCAATAAGAGCTTTCTTT. It specifies CASSLGTGAIRAFF.

This clonotype appeared a few times. V is TRBV6-2 or TRBV6-3 and J is TRBJ2-1; weak D call: TRBD2 (6 bases). The V and J ends lost 6 bases and 0 bases respectively, with 15 bases between them. This CDR3 has 16 residues. Germline loops: CDR1 MNHEY, CDR2 SVGEGT. CDR3 in DNA: TGTGCCAGCAGCACACCGGACTACAGCTCCTACAATGAGCAGTTCTTC. Translation gives CASSTPDYSSYNEQFF.

This clonotype was counted a few times. This sequence joins TRBV4-2 and TRBJ2-1; 10 nucleotides agree with TRBD2. The CDR3 is made up of 16 amino acids. Per the germline V gene, CDR1 is LGHNA and CDR2 is YNFKEQ. V was clipped by 1 base and J by 5 bases; unmatched bases: 5. As DNA, the CDR3 is TGTGCCAGCAGCCAAGTGAGCGGGAGGGAGGACAATGAGCAGTTCTTC. Protein: CASSQVSGREDNEQFF.

This clonotype has more than one count but fewer than ten. The J gene is TRBJ2-5, the V gene TRBV24-1; TRBD2 aligns across 11 bases. CDR1 and CDR2 from the germline V gene are KGHDR and SFDVKD. The CDR3 runs to 15 residues. Trimming cost V 3 bases and J 7 bases; bases outside gene matches: 6. Here the CDR3 DNA reads TGTGCCACCAGTGATGCCGGTACTAGCGGGAGGACCCAGTACTTC. Its translation: CATSDAGTSGRTQYF.